This entry features one T cell receptor beta chain sequence. This entry belongs to a study of cytomegalovirus exposure and HLA in healthy donors. Study at large: An earlier analysis found 95 million to 140 million unique TCR beta sequences from about 190 million T cells.

CDR1 is SQVTM, CDR2 ANQGSEA, per germline. This CDR3 spans 15 amino acids. The V segment lost 7 bases and the J segment 4 bases; nucleotides outside the gene matches: 7. PCR employed 60 Vbeta and 13 Jbeta primers. Sequenced by immunoSEQ multiplex PCR; TCRdb stores in-frame clones only, minus some. The sample gives around 92,000 clones, 60% to 75% of which show up once; roughly 3.2% is in the top ten. The gene calls are TRBV29-1 and TRBJ2-3; 14 nucleotides align to TRBD2. Sequencing was performed on PBMCs. This receptor was identified in a female donor in good health and CMV-seropositive. CDR3 nucleotides: TGCAGCGCTGGGGGACTAGCGGGAGTCTCAGATACGCAGTATTTT. It translates to CSAGGLAGVSDTQYF.